What follows is one TCR beta chain and its context. Its cognate antigen is unknown. Germline lookup yields CDR1 SGHTA and CDR2 FQGNSA. There are 15 residues in the CDR3. After removal of 5 bases from V and 3 bases from J, the junction contained 9 bases not matched to a gene. The library was made from cDNA and included unique molecular identifiers. Each CDR3 protein gets one entry after TCRdb re-called the PCR reads with MiXCR. The sample holds about 500,000 distinct CDR3 sequences, roughly 46% seen once. The data were taken from a study of post-analysis software for immune sequencing data. Study background: Included among the disease courses, which were recorded for the cohort, were relapsing-remitting, secondary progressive and progressive-relapsing multiple sclerosis. Study results and limitations: A significant reduction in normalized Chao1 diversity was observed in multiple sclerosis patients versus controls. Comparison of patients with controls showed five TRBV segments more frequent in patients, TRBV5-6, TRBV5-1 and TRBV20-1 among them.

Sequencing input: blood. The clonotype comes from a girl aged 10-17 years with multiple sclerosis. The V gene is TRBV7-2, the J gene TRBJ1-1; TRBD1 aligns across 7 bases. CDR3 amino acids: CASSPRQGADTEAFF. CDR3 sequence (DNA): TGTGCCAGCAGCCCACGACAGGGTGCGGACACTGAAGCTTTCTTT.